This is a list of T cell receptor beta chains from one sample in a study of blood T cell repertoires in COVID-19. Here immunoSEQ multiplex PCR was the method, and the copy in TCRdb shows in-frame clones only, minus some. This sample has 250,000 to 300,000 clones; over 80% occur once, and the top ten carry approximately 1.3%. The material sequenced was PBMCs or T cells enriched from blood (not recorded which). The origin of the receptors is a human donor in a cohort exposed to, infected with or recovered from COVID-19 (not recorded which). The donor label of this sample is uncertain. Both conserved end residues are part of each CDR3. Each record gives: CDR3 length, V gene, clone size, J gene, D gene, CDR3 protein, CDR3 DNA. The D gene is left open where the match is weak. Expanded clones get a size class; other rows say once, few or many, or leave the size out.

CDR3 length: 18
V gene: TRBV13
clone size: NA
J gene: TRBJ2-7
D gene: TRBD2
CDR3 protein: CASSLVRVTGGRGYEQYF
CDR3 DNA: TGTGCCAGCAGCTTAGTTAGGGTAACGGGGGGGCGTGGTTACGAGCAGTACTTC

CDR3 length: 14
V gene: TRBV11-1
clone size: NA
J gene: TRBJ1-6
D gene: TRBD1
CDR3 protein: CASSFGTGGSALHF
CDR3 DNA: TGTGCCAGCAGCTTCGGGACAGGGGGATCCGCCCTCCACTTT

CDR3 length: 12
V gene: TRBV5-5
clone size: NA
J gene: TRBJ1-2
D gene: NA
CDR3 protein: CASSPAGSGYTF
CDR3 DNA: TGTGCCAGCAGCCCTGCAGGGTCGGGCTACACCTTC

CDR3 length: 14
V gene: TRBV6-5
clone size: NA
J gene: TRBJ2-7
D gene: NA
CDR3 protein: CASSPGTSVYEQYF
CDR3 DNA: TGTGCCAGCAGTCCCGGGACAAGTGTCTACGAGCAGTACTTC

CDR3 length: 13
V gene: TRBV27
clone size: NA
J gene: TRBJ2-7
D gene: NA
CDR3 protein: CASSSPPSGEQYF
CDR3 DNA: TGTGCCAGCAGTTCCCCGCCCTCGGGGGAGCAGTACTTC

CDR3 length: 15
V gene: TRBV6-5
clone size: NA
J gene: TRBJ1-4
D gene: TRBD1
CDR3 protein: CASRHQTGPNEKLFF
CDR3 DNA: TGTGCCAGCAGGCACCAGACAGGGCCTAATGAAAAACTGTTTTTT

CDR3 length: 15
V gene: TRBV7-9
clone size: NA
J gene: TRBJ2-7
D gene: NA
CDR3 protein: CASSLYDSASYEQYF
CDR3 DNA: TGTGCCAGCAGCTTATACGACAGTGCCTCCTACGAGCAGTACTTC

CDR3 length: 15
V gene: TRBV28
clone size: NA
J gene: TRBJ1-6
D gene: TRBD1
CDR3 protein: CASSLAQGYNSPLHF
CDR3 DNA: TGTGCCAGCAGTTTGGCACAGGGGTATAATTCACCCCTCCACTTT

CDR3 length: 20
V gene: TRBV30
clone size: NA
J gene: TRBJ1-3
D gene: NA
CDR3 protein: CAWSVTTGIGAAISGNTIYF
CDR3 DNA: TGTGCCTGGAGTGTAACTACAGGGATAGGGGCCGCGATCTCTGGAAACACCATATATTTT

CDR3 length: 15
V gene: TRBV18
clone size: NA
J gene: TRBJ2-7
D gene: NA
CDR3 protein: CASSPLDSSTYEQYF
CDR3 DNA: TGTGCCAGCTCACCACTGGACAGTTCGACCTACGAGCAGTACTTC

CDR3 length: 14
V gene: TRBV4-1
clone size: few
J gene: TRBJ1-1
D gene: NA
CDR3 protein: CASSSRGNHTEAFF
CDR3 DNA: TGCGCCAGCAGCTCGAGAGGGAACCACACTGAAGCTTTCTTT

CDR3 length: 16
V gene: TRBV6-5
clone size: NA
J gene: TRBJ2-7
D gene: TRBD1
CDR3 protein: CASSYGGTGISYEQYF
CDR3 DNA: TGTGCCAGCAGTTACGGGGGGACAGGGATCTCCTACGAGCAGTACTTC

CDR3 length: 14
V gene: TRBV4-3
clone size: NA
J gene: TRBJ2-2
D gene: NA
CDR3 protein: CASSQVRSTGELFF
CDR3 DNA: TGCGCCAGCAGCCAGGTCCGCAGCACCGGGGAGCTGTTTTTT

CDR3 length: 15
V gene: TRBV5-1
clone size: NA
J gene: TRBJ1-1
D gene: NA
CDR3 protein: CASSLAPGQKPEAFF
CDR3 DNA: TGCGCCAGCAGCTTGGCTCCGGGACAAAAGCCTGAAGCTTTCTTT

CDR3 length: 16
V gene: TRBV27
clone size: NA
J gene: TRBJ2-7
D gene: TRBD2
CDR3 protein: CASSTTSGPTTYEQYF
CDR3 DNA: TGTGCCAGCAGTACGACTAGCGGGCCGACTACCTACGAGCAGTACTTC

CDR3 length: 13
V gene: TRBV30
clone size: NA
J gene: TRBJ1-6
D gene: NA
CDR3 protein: CAWALPSVTPLHF
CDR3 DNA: TGTGCCTGGGCCCTTCCCTCTGTAACACCCCTCCACTTT

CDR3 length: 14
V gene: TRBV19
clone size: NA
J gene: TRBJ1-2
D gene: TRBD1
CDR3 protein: CASRPPGQGSGYTF
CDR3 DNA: TGTGCCAGTAGGCCCCCGGGACAGGGAAGCGGCTACACCTTC

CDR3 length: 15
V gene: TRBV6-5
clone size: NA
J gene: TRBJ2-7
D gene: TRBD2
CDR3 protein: CASRDLSGESYEQYF
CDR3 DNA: TGTGCCAGCAGGGACCTTAGCGGGGAGTCCTACGAGCAGTACTTC

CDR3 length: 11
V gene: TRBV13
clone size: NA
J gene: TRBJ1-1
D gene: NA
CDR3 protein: CASSRGPEAFF
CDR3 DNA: TGTGCCAGCAGCCGTGGGCCTGAAGCTTTCTTT

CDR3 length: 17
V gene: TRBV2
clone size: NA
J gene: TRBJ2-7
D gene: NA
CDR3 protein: CASKRGHLNKVAYEQYF
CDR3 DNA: TGTGCCAGCAAACGGGGACACCTCAACAAAGTTGCCTACGAGCAGTACTTC

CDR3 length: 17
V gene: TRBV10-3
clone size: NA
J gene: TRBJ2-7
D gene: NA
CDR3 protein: CAISEGRIQGTADEQYF
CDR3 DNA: TGTGCCATCAGTGAGGGAAGAATACAGGGAACGGCGGACGAGCAGTACTTC

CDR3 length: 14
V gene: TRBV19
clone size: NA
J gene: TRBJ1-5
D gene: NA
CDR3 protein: CASSMSGSNQPQHF
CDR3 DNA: TGTGCCAGTAGTATGTCAGGGAGCAATCAGCCCCAGCATTTT

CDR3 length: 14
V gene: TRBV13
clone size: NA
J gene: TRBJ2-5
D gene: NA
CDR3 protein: CASSLNSEEETQYF
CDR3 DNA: TGTGCCAGCAGCTTAAATAGCGAAGAAGAGACCCAGTACTTC

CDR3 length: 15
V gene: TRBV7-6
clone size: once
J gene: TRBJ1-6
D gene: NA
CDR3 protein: CASSLEQGGNSPLHF
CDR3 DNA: TGTGCCAGCAGCTTAGAACAGGGCGGGAATTCACCCCTCCACTTT

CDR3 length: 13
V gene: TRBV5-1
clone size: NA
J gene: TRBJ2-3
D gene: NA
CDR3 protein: CASIKPGTDTQYF
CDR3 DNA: TGCGCCAGCATAAAGCCTGGCACAGATACGCAGTATTTT

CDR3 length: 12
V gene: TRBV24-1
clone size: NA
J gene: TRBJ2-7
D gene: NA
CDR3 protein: CATMGGGNEQYF
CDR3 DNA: TGTGCCACCATGGGTGGGGGGAACGAGCAGTACTTC

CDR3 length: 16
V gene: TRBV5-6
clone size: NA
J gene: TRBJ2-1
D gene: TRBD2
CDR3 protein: CASSFIAGGSYNEQFF
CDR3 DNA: TGTGCCAGCAGTTTTATAGCGGGGGGCAGCTACAATGAGCAGTTCTTC

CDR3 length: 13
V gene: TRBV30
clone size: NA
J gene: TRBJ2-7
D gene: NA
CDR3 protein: CAWSVQEGYEQYF
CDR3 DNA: TGTGCCTGGAGTGTACAGGAGGGCTACGAGCAGTACTTC

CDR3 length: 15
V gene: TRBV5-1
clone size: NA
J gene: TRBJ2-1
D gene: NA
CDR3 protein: CASSLESNSYNEQFF
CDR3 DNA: TGCGCCAGCAGCTTGGAGAGTAACTCCTACAATGAGCAGTTCTTC

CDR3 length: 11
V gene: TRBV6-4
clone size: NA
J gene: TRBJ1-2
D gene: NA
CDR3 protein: CASVSTYGYTF
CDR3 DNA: TGTGCCAGCGTGAGTACGTATGGCTACACCTTC

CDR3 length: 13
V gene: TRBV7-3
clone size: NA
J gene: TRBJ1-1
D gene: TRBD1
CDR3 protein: CASSSGTGGGAFF
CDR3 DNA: TGTGCCAGCAGCTCCGGGACAGGGGGCGGAGCTTTCTTT

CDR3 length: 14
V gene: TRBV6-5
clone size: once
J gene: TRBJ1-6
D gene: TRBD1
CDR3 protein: CASGHGTEDSPLHF
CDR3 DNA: TGTGCCAGCGGACACGGGACAGAGGATTCACCCCTCCACTTT

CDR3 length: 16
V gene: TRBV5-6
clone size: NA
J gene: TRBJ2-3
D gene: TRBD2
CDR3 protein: CASSLGERGLTDTQYF
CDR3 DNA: TGTGCCAGCAGCTTGGGCGAGCGGGGCCTCACAGATACGCAGTATTTT

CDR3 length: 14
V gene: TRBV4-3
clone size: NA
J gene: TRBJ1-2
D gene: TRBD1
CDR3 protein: CASSQVPRQGGYTF
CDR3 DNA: TGCGCCAGCAGCCAAGTCCCCCGACAGGGTGGCTACACCTTC

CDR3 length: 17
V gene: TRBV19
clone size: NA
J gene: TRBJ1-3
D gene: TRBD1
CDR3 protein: CASSPSTGTGAGNTIYF
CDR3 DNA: TGTGCCAGTAGTCCGTCGACCGGGACAGGGGCTGGAAACACCATATATTTT

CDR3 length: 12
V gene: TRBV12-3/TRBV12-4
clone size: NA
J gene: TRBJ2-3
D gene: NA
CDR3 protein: CASSLSAVAQYF
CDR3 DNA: TGTGCCAGCAGTTTGTCCGCGGTCGCGCAGTATTTT

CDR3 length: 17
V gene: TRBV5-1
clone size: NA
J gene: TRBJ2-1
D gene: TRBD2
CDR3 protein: CASSPPIGTSGYNEQFF
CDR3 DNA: TGCGCCAGCAGCCCCCCTATAGGGACTAGCGGATACAATGAGCAGTTCTTC

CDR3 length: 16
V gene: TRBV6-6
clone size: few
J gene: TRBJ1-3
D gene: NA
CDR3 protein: CASSYSAGFSGNTIYF
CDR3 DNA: TGTGCCAGCAGTTACTCGGCAGGGTTCTCTGGAAACACCATATATTTT

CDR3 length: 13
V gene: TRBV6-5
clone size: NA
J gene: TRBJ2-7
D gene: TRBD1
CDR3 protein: CVSSRDRNYEQYF
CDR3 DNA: TGTGTCTCAAGCCGGGACAGAAACTACGAGCAGTACTTC

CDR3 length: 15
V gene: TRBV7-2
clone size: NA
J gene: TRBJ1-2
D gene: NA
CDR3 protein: CASSLSGVLSYGYTF
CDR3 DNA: TGTGCCAGCAGCTTATCAGGGGTACTTAGCTATGGCTACACCTTC

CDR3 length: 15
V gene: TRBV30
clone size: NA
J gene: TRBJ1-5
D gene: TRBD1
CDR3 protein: CAWSRDRGANQPQHF
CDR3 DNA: TGTGCCTGGAGTCGGGACAGGGGTGCAAATCAGCCCCAGCATTTT

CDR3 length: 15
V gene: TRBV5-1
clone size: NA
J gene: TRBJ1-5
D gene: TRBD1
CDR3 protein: CASSPQGGSNQPQHF
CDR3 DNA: TGCGCCAGCAGCCCACAGGGGGGGAGCAATCAGCCCCAGCATTTT

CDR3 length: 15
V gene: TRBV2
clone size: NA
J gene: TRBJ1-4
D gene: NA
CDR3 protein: CASLAGSSYWEKLFF
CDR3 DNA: TGTGCCAGCCTTGCAGGGTCCTCTTATTGGGAAAAACTGTTTTTT

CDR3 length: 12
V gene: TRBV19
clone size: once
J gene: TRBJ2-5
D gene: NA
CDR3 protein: CASRRLGGTQYF
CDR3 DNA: TGTGCCAGTAGGAGGCTAGGGGGGACCCAGTACTTC

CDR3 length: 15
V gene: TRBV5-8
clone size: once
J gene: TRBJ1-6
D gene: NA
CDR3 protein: CASSGAGRINSPLHF
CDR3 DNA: TGTGCCAGCAGTGGGGCGGGACGCATTAATTCACCCCTCCACTTT

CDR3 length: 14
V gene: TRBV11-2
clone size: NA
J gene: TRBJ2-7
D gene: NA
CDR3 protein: CASSSVRRRGEQYF
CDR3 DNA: TGTGCCAGCAGCTCCGTTAGACGGCGGGGCGAGCAGTACTTC

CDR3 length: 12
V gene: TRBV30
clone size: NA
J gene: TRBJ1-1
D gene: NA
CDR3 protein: CAWDGMNTEAFF
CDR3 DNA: TGTGCCTGGGACGGGATGAACACTGAAGCTTTCTTT

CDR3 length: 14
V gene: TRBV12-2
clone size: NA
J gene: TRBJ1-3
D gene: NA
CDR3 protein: CASRLGAAGNTIYF
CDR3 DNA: TGTGCAAGTCGCTTAGGGGCCGCAGGAAACACCATATATTTT

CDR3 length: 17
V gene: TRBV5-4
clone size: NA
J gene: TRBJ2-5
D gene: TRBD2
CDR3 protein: CASSSGLAGVPEGTQYF
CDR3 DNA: TGTGCCAGCAGCTCGGGACTAGCGGGGGTGCCTGAAGGGACCCAGTACTTC

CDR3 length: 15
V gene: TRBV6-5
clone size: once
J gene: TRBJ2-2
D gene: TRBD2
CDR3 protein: CASSLSGGATGELFF
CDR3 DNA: TGTGCCAGCAGTTTGAGCGGGGGGGCAACCGGGGAGCTGTTTTTT